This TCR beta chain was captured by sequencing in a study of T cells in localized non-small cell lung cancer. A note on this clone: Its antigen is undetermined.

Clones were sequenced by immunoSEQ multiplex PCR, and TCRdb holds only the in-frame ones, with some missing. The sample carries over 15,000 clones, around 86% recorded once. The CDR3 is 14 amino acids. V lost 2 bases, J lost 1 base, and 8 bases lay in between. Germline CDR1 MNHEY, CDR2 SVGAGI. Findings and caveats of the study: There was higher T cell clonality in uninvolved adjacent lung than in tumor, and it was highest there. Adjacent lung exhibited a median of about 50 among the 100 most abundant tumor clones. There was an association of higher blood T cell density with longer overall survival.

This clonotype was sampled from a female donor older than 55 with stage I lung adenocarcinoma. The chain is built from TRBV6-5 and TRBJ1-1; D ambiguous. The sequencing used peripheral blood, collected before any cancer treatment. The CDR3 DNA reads TGTGCCAGCAGTTACGAAGGGTGGAACACTGAAGCTTTCTTT. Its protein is CASSYEGWNTEAFF.